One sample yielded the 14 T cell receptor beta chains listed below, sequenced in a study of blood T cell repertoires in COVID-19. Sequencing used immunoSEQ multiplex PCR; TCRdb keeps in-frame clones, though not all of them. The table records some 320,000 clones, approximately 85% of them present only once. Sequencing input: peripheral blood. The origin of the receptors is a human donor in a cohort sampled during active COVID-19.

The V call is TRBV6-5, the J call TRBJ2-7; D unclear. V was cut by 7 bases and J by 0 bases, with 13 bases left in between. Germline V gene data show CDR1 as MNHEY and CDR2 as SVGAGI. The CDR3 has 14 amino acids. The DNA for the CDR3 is TGTGCCAGCACCCAGGCTTACAGCTCCTACGAGCAGTACTTC. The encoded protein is CASTQAYSSYEQYF.

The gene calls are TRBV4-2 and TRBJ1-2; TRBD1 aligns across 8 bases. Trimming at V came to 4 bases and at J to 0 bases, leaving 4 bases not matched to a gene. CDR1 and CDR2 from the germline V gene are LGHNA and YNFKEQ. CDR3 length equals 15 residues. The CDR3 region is CASSPGTGSNYGYTF. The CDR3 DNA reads TGTGCCAGCAGCCCCGGGACAGGTTCTAACTATGGCTACACCTTC.

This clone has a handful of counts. In nucleotides, the CDR3 is TGTGCCACTGGGAGGACTGAAGCTTTCTTT. Its translation: CATGRTEAFF. This chain joins TRBV12-3 or TRBV12-4 and TRBJ1-1; the D is unclear. V was shortened by 10 bases and J by 5 bases, with 8 bases between the two germline ends. The CDR3 spans 10 residues.

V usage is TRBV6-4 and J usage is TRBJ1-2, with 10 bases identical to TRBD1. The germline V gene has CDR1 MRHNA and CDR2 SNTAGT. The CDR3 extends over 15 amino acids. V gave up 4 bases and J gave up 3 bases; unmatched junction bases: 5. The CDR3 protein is CASSARTGGDYGYTF. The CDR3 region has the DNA TGTGCCAGCAGTGCCCGGACAGGGGGGGACTATGGCTACACCTTC.

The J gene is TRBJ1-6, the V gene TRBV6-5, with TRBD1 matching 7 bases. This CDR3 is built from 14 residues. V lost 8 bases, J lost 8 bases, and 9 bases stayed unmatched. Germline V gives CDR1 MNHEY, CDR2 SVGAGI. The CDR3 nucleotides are TGTGCCAGCGTAAGGGGGCAGGGGGATTCACCCCTCCACTTT. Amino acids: CASVRGQGDSPLHF.

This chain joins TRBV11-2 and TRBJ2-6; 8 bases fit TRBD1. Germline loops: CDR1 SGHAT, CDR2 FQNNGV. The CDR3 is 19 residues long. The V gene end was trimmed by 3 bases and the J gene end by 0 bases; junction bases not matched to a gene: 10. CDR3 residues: CASSFARGPDGSGANVLTF. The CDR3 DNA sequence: TGTGCCAGCAGCTTCGCCAGGGGGCCGGACGGCTCTGGGGCCAACGTCCTGACTTTC. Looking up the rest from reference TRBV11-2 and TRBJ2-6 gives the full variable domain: EAGVAQSPRYKIIEKRQSVAFWCNPISGHATLYWYQQILGQGPKLLIQFQNNGVVDDSQLPKDRFSAERLKGVDSTLKIQPAKLEDSAVYLCASSFARGPDGSGANVLTFGAGSRLTVL.

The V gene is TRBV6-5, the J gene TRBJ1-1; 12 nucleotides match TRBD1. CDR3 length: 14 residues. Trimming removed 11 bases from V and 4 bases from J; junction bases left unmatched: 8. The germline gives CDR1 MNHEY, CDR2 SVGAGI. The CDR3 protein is CAGPGTGGGTEAFF. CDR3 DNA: TGTGCCGGCCCCGGGACAGGGGGCGGCACTGAAGCTTTCTTT.

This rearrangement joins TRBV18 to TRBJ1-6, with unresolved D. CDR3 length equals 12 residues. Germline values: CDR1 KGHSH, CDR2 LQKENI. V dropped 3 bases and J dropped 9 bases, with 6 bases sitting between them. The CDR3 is CASSPGSSPLHF. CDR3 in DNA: TGTGCCAGCTCACCCGGGAGTTCACCCCTCCACTTT. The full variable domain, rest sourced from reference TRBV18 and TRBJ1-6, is NAGVMQNPRHLVRRRGQEARLRCSPMKGHSHVYWYRQLPEEGLKFMVYLQKENIIDESGMPKERFSAEFPKEGPSILRIQQVVRGDSAAYFCASSPGSSPLHFGNGTRLTVT.

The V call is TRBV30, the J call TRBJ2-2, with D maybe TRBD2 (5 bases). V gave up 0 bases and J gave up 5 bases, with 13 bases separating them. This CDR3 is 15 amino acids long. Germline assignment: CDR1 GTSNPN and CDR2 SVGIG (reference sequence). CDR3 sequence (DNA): TGTGCCTGGAGTGTGGGCCGGGGAGATACCGGGGAGCTGTTTTTT. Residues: CAWSVGRGDTGELFF.

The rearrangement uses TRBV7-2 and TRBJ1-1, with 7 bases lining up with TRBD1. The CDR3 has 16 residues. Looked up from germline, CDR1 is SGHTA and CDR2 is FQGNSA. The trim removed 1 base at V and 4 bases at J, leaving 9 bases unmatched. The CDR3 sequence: CASSLDIDRDFTEAFF. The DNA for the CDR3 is TGTGCCAGCAGCTTAGATATCGACAGGGATTTCACTGAAGCTTTCTTT.

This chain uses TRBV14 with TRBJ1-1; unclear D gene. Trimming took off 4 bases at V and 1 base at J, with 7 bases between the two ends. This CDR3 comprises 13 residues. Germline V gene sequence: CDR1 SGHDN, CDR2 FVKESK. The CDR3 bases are TGTGCCAGCAGCCGTCGGGGGAACACTGAAGCTTTCTTT. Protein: CASSRRGNTEAFF.

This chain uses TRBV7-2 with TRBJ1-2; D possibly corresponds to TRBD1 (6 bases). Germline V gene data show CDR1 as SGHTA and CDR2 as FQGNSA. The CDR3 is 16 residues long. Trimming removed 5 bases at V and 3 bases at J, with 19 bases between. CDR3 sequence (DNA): TGTGCCAGCAGCAAGGAAGGGGGAATATTCGACTATGGCTACACCTTC. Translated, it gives CASSKEGGIFDYGYTF.

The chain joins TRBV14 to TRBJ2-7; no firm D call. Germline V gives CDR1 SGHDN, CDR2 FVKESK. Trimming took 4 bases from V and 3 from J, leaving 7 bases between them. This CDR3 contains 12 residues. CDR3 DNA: TGTGCCAGCAGCCTGTCAGTCTACGAGCAGTACTTC. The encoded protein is CASSLSVYEQYF.

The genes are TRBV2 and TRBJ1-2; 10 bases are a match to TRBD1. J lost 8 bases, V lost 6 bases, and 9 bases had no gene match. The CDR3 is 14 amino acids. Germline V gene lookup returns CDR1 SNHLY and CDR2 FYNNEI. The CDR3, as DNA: TGTGCCAGCAGATTGCGGGACAGGGGTTCCGGCTACACCTTC. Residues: CASRLRDRGSGYTF.